This T cell receptor beta chain was identified in a study of cytomegalovirus exposure and HLA in healthy donors. Overall study findings and caveats: Per a prior analysis, the majority of TCR beta V segments were productive roughly 90% or roughly 30% of the time. Reportedly, diagnosis of cytomegalovirus status by the classifier showed high specificity and sensitivity. Among TCR beta chains, those listed as cytomegalovirus-associated numbered roughly 150.

Germline V gives CDR1 SGHDT, CDR2 YYEEEE. The CDR3 contains 17 residues. The ends lost 5 bases at V and 3 bases at J; junction bases unmatched: 14. PCR primers comprised 60 Vbeta and 13 Jbeta primers. The table came from immunoSEQ multiplex PCR; TCRdb's copy has only in-frame clones and leaves some out. Found here are some 150,000 clones, approximately 80% of them singletons; the top ten hold just over 4.5%. With regard to this clone: The antigen remains unidentified.

This sequence was found in a woman aged 45 to 65 in good health and CMV-seropositive. The J gene is TRBJ2-4, the V gene TRBV5-6, with 7 bases identical to TRBD2. Sequences were obtained from PBMCs. The CDR3 DNA reads as TGTGCCAGCAGTCGGGCCGGAGATGGGGGGGTCAAAAACATTCAGTACTTC. Its protein is CASSRAGDGGVKNIQYF.